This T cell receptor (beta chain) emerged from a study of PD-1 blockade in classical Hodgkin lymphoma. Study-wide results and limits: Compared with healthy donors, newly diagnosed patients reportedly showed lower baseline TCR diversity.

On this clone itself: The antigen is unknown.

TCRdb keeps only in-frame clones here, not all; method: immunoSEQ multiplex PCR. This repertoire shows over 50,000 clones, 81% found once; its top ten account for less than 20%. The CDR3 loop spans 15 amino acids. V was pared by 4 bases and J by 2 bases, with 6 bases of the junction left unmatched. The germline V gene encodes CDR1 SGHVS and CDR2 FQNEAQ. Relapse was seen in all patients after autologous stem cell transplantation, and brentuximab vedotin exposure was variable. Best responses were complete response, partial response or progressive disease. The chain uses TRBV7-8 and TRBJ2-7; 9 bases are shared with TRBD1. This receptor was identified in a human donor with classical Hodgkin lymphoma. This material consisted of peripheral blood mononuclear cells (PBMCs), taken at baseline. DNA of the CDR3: TGTGCCAGCAGCTCAGGGACAGGGACTGCCTACGAGCAGTACTTC. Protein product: CASSSGTGTAYEQYF.